Below are 23 T cell receptor beta chains sequenced from a single sample in a study of T-cell reconstitution after alpha-beta-depleted transplantation in children. It was with unique molecular identifiers that the TCRbeta library was prepared. MiXCR, run by TCRdb on the PCR reads, gives a single entry per CDR3 protein. The table has approximately 520,000 distinct CDR3 sequences, approximately 30% seen once. This specimen consisted of PBMCs from the stem cell graft donor, obtained from the stem cell graft. These receptors originate from a human donor who donated a stem cell graft to a child with aplastic anemia.

Only a few counts were recorded for this clonotype. J is TRBJ2-1 and V is TRBV9, with 9 bases fitting TRBD2. The CDR3 is made up of 15 amino acids. Trimming removed 1 base from V and 7 bases from J; junction bases left unmatched: 6. Looked up from germline, CDR1 is SGDLS and CDR2 is YYNGEE. The CDR3 reads CASSVQGLALNEQFF. In DNA, the CDR3 is TGTGCCAGCAGCGTACAGGGACTAGCTCTGAATGAGCAGTTCTTC. Supplemented by reference TRBV9 and TRBJ2-1, the full variable domain reads DSGVTQTPKHLITATGQRVTLRCSPRSGDLSVYWYQQSLDQGLQFLIQYYNGEERAKGNILERFSAQQFPDLHSELNLSSLELGDSALYFCASSVQGLALNEQFFGPGTRLTVL.

V gene TRBV3-1 combines with J gene TRBJ1-2, with 12 bases that match TRBD1. Trimming removed 0 bases from V and 6 bases from J; junction bases left unmatched: 2. Germline loops: CDR1 LGHDT, CDR2 YNNKEL (reference sequence). The CDR3 is 15 amino acids. The DNA of the CDR3 is TGTGCCAGCAGCCAAGATTGGGACAGGGGGCATGGCTACACCTTC. Translation: CASSQDWDRGHGYTF.

This clonotype has only a few counts. The rearrangement joins TRBV9 to TRBJ1-2; D perhaps matches TRBD1 (5 bases). Germline V gives CDR1 SGDLS, CDR2 YYNGEE. V lost 0 bases and J lost 0, with 15 bases in between. This CDR3 comprises 17 residues. The CDR3 nucleotides read TGTGCCAGCAGCGTAGGGGGCGGCCGCCCGTCTAACTATGGCTACACCTTC. Encoded protein: CASSVGGGRPSNYGYTF.

The rearrangement links TRBV7-2 to TRBJ2-2, with 8 nucleotides matching TRBD1. Germline assignment: CDR1 SGHTA and CDR2 FQGNSA. The CDR3 totals 17 residues. Unmatched junction bases numbered 4, after V lost 0 bases and J lost 1 base. The CDR3 sequence is CASSLAPGTGNTGELFF. The DNA for the CDR3 is TGTGCCAGCAGCTTAGCCCCCGGGACAGGGAACACCGGGGAGCTGTTTTTT.

This chain joins TRBV6-2 or TRBV6-3 and TRBJ2-7; TRBD2 agrees at 12 bases. V trimming: 6 bases; J trimming: 7 bases; junction bases outside the gene matches: 7. The CDR3 contains 14 residues. Germline V gene sequence: CDR1 MNHEY, CDR2 SVGEGT. The CDR3, as DNA: TGTGCCAGCAGCGACGGGCTAGCGGGAGGGGAGCAGTACGTC. Translating gives CASSDGLAGGEQYV.

This clonotype was recorded a few times. The genes are TRBV29-1 and TRBJ2-2, with D hard to call. V was clipped by 6 bases and J by 4 bases, with 15 bases between them. Germline V gene sequence: CDR1 SQVTM, CDR2 ANQGSEA. There are 14 residues in the CDR3. The CDR3 nucleotides are TGCAGCGTGCAAGTGGCTAGAGGCACCGGGGAGCTGTTTTTT. This encodes CSVQVARGTGELFF.

The chain employs TRBV12-3 or TRBV12-4 and TRBJ1-3, with a tentative D call TRBD1 (5 bases). V was trimmed by 6 bases and J by 7 bases, leaving 13 bases between them. CDR3 length: 13 residues. CDR3 residues: CASRAGKHNTIYF. The CDR3 coding sequence is TGTGCCAGCAGAGCAGGGAAGCACAACACCATATATTTT.

This clonotype occurred a few times. The V gene is TRBV5-1, the J gene TRBJ2-3, with TRBD1 as a possible D gene (6 bases). Germline CDR1 SGHRS, CDR2 YFSETQ. The CDR3 covers 15 residues. V was shortened by 4 bases and J by 4 bases, with 16 bases between the two germline ends. Here the CDR3 DNA reads TGCGCCAGCAGCCGCAGAAGCACAGGGTCAGATACGCAGTATTTT. Encoded protein: CASSRRSTGSDTQYF.

The chain couples TRBV20-1 to TRBJ1-4; 10 bases are shared with TRBD1. Germline CDR1 reads DFQATT; CDR2 reads SNEGSKA (reference sequence). The ends lost 2 bases at V and 5 bases at J; junction bases unmatched: 5. The length of the CDR3 is 15 residues. CDR3: CSARYPGQGNEKLFF. The CDR3 DNA sequence: TGCAGTGCTAGATATCCGGGACAGGGGAATGAAAAACTGTTTTTT.

V gene TRBV23-1 combines with J gene TRBJ2-7, with 11 bases lining up with TRBD2. TRBV23-1 is an open reading frame whose function is uncertain. CDR3 size: 16 residues. J lost 5 bases, V lost 4 bases, and 10 bases had no gene match. The CDR3 DNA is TGCGCCAGCAGTCCAGAACTAGCGGGAGAGTTAGACGAGCAGTACGTC. Encoded protein: CASSPELAGELDEQYV.

This clonotype has a handful of counts. The gene calls are TRBV12-3 or TRBV12-4 and TRBJ2-1; TRBD1 aligns across 7 bases. The J segment lost 5 bases and the V segment lost 5 bases, leaving 9 bases of the junction unmatched. This CDR3 is 15 amino acids long. The CDR3 loop is CASSRWGTENNEQFF. The DNA of the CDR3 is TGTGCCAGCAGTCGGTGGGGGACAGAAAACAATGAGCAGTTCTTC.

The chain links TRBV5-1 to TRBJ2-1, with 12 positions matching TRBD1. This CDR3 comprises 15 residues. Trimming at V came to 4 bases and at J to 12 bases, leaving 11 bases not matched to a gene. From germline, CDR1 is SGHRS and CDR2 YFSETQ. CDR3 region: CASSAGTGGGGGQFF. CDR3 nucleotides: TGCGCCAGCAGCGCCGGGACAGGGGGCGGAGGAGGGCAGTTCTTC.

This clonotype has a handful of counts. The CDR3 DNA reads TGCAGTGCTAGAGACCGGGATGTCGGCAGGGGGCTCGATGGCTACACCTTC. Its protein product is CSARDRDVGRGLDGYTF. The chain has TRBV20-1 and TRBJ1-2; 8 bases map to TRBD1. CDR3 length equals 17 residues. Trimming at V came to 0 bases and at J to 6 bases, leaving 15 bases not matched to a gene. Germline-derived CDR1 and CDR2 are DFQATT and SNEGSKA (reference sequence).

J is TRBJ2-7 and V is TRBV6-2 or TRBV6-3; TRBD1 might be the D (6 bases). Per germline, CDR1 MNHEY and CDR2 SVGEGT. This CDR3 spans 16 amino acids. V was clipped by 5 bases and J by 0 bases, with 17 bases between them. The CDR3 DNA follows: TGTGCCAGCAGTACTTTCCGGGACAACCCCTCCTACGAGCAGTACTTC. Its translation: CASSTFRDNPSYEQYF.

In regard to this clonotype: A read error may explain this, as a much larger clone is one base away. This chain uses TRBV7-2 with TRBJ1-4; TRBD1 aligns across 8 bases. Germline CDR1 and CDR2: SGHTA and FQGNSA. This CDR3 contains 14 residues. With V trimmed by 1 base and J by 7 bases, 2 bases remained unmatched. In DNA form, the CDR3 reads TGTGCCAGCAGCTTAGGGACAGGGAGTGAAAAACTGTTTTTT. Translation: CASSLGTGSEKLFF.

The chain couples TRBV6-1 to TRBJ1-2; D gene uncertain. The germline V gene encodes CDR1 MNHNS and CDR2 SASEGT. V lost 8 bases, J lost 2 bases, and 15 bases lay in between. The CDR3 length is 14 residues. The CDR3 coding sequence is TGTGCCAGCTACGCCCGTCGTTTCAACTATGGCTACACCTTC. This encodes CASYARRFNYGYTF.

This clonotype came up a few times. The chain uses TRBV6-1 and TRBJ2-3; TRBD2 agrees at 11 bases. CDR1 and CDR2 (germline): MNHNS, SASEGT. J was trimmed by 1 base and V by 7 bases; bases with no gene match: 4. The CDR3 spans 15 residues. The CDR3 nucleotides read TGTGCCAGCAAGGGTAGCGGGAGGGGCACAGATACGCAGTATTTT. Translation: CASKGSGRGTDTQYF.

The V gene is TRBV7-3, the J gene TRBJ2-3; 11 nucleotides match TRBD2. The germline V gene has CDR1 SGHTA and CDR2 FQGTGA. Trimming removed 3 bases from V and 4 bases from J; junction bases left unmatched: 3. The CDR3 extends over 15 amino acids. CDR3 coding DNA: TGTGCCAGCAGCTTGGGACTAGCGGAATCAGATACGCAGTATTTT. Amino acid sequence: CASSLGLAESDTQYF. Together with reference TRBV7-3 and TRBJ2-3, the CDR3 gives the full variable domain: GAGVSQTPSNKVTEKGKYVELRCDPISGHTALYWYRQSLGQGPEFLIYFQGTGAADDSGLPNDRFFAVRPEGSVSTLKIQRTERGDSAVYLCASSLGLAESDTQYFGPGTRLTVL.

The chain links TRBV10-3 to TRBJ1-2; 11 bases are shared with TRBD1. With V trimmed by 4 bases and J by 7 bases, 11 bases remained unmatched. The germline V gene has CDR1 ENHRY and CDR2 SYGVKD. The CDR3 consists of 16 residues. DNA for the CDR3: TGTGCCATCAGTGGAGGACAGGGGGCCGCCTCGGGTGGCTACACCTTC. Encoded protein: CAISGGQGAASGGYTF.

V gene TRBV7-2 combines with J gene TRBJ2-3; weak D call: TRBD1 (6 bases). Between the trimmed V and J ends, which lost 2 bases and 0 bases, there was a span of 15 bases. The CDR3 length is 17 residues. Per the germline V gene, CDR1 is SGHTA and CDR2 is FQGNSA. The CDR3 reads CASSLHRVGLSTDTQYF. The CDR3 region has the DNA TGTGCCAGCAGCTTACACAGGGTGGGCCTGAGCACAGATACGCAGTATTTT.

The chain joins TRBV6-2 or TRBV6-3 to TRBJ2-1; D may be TRBD1 (6 bases). CDR1 and CDR2 from the germline V gene are MNHEY and SVGEGT. The CDR3 is 15 amino acids. Trimming shortened V by 2 bases and J by 9 bases, and 17 bases separated the two germline ends. CDR3 amino acids: CASSYGTGRLVEQFF. The CDR3 nucleotides are TGTGCCAGCAGTTACGGTACAGGGCGGTTGGTTGAGCAGTTCTTC.

This sequence joins TRBV3-1 and TRBJ2-1; D unclear. CDR3 length: 13 residues. With 0 bases removed from V and 9 bases from J, the gap between germline ends came to 9 bases. Germline loops: CDR1 LGHDT, CDR2 YNNKEL (reference sequence). The CDR3 nucleotides read TGTGCCAGCAGCCAAGACAATGGAGTTGAGCAGTTCTTC. Encoded protein: CASSQDNGVEQFF.

This sequence joins TRBV20-1 and TRBJ2-7, with no clear D. V lost 5 bases to trimming and J lost 1 base, with 9 bases between them. CDR1 DFQATT and CDR2 SNEGSKA come from the germline V gene (reference sequence). The length of the CDR3 is 12 residues. CDR3 in DNA: TGCAGTGCTTTAGCCAGGTCCTACGAGCAGTACTTC. Protein: CSALARSYEQYF.